These 16 T cell receptor beta chains were sequenced from one sample in a study of T cell responses to AZD1222 COVID-19 vaccine. Libraries were prepared by immunoSEQ multiplex PCR; TCRdb keeps only in-frame clonotypes and omits some of them. Among around 31,000 clones, roughly 90% were seen once, and the ten largest hold under 60%. The source material was peripheral blood, sampled on day 0 of AZD1222 vaccination. The receptors stem from an adult in good health.

This chain connects TRBV11-2 to TRBJ2-7; tentative D call: TRBD2 (6 bases). Trimming took off 3 bases at V and 5 bases at J, with 17 bases between the two ends. Germline CDR1 SGHAT, CDR2 FQNNGV. The CDR3 extends over 15 amino acids. The CDR3 reads CASSFSWRGHDEQYF. The CDR3 nucleotides read TGTGCCAGCAGCTTTTCCTGGCGGGGTCACGACGAGCAGTACTTC.

V is TRBV6-6 and J is TRBJ1-4, with D possibly matching TRBD1 (5 bases). The germline V gene has CDR1 MNHNY and CDR2 SVGAGI (reference sequence). The V gene lost 2 bases and the J gene lost 8 bases, with 9 bases spanning the gap. The length of the CDR3 is 13 residues. The CDR3 is CASSYRRTEKLFF. The CDR3 region has the DNA TGTGCCAGCAGTTACCGTAGGACAGAAAAACTGTTTTTT.

The chain couples TRBV6-6 to TRBJ1-2; D uncertain. The CDR3 loop spans 12 amino acids. The germline V gene has CDR1 MNHNY and CDR2 SVGAGI (reference sequence). The V gene lost 5 bases and the J gene lost 1 base, with 5 bases spanning the gap. The CDR3: CASSPSNYGYTF. In nucleotides, the CDR3 is TGTGCCAGCAGTCCCAGTAACTATGGCTACACCTTC.

The chain employs TRBV7-2 and TRBJ2-3; D may be TRBD1 (5 bases). V was cut by 1 base and J by 7 bases, with 18 bases left in between. Germline V gene data show CDR1 as SGHTA and CDR2 as FQGNSA. CDR3 length: 16 residues. CDR3 DNA: TGTGCCAGCAGCTTAGTAGCTAGGTCGACAGCTAATACGCAGTATTTT. Encoded protein: CASSLVARSTANTQYF. Supplemented by reference TRBV7-2 and TRBJ2-3, the full variable domain reads GAGVSQSPSNKVTEKGKDVELRCDPISGHTALYWYRQSLGQGLEFLIYFQGNSAPDKSGLPSDRFSAERTGGSVSTLTIQRTQQEDSAVYLCASSLVARSTANTQYFGPGTRLTVL.

The chain uses TRBV4-2 and TRBJ2-1; D not certain. The CDR3 has 12 amino acids. Germline V gives CDR1 LGHNA, CDR2 YNFKEQ. V shed 0 bases and J shed 8 bases, with 5 bases lying between them. DNA for the CDR3: TGTGCCAGCAGCCAAGACTTCGATGAGCAGTTCTTC. Its protein is CASSQDFDEQFF.

The rearrangement joins TRBV7-2 to TRBJ2-5, with D tentatively TRBD1 (6 bases). The germline V gene has CDR1 SGHTA and CDR2 FQGNSA. The CDR3 length is 13 residues. Trimming took off 3 bases at V and 10 bases at J, with 15 bases between the two ends. Written as DNA, the CDR3 is TGTGCCAGCAGCTTGTGGGGGCAAGGGGTCCAGTACTTC. Translated: CASSLWGQGVQYF.

V is TRBV7-2 and J is TRBJ2-1; 7 nucleotides match TRBD1. This CDR3 has 16 amino acids. Unmatched junction bases numbered 9, after V lost 2 bases and J lost 5 bases. Germline V gives CDR1 SGHTA, CDR2 FQGNSA. Written as DNA, the CDR3 is TGTGCCAGCAGCTTAAATCCCCCAGGGGGAAACAATGAGCAGTTCTTC. Translating it yields CASSLNPPGGNNEQFF.

This clone was found once. This sequence joins TRBV19 and TRBJ2-1; D uncertain. V shed 0 bases and J shed 2 bases, with 2 bases lying between them. CDR3 length equals 13 residues. The germline V gene encodes CDR1 LNHDA and CDR2 SQIVND (reference sequence). The CDR3 DNA is TGTGCCAGTAGTATAGATACCTACAATGAGCAGTTCTTC. This translates into CASSIDTYNEQFF.

The V call is TRBV7-6, the J call TRBJ1-6, with D tentatively TRBD1 (6 bases). There are 14 residues in the CDR3. The germline V gene encodes CDR1 SGHVS and CDR2 FNYEAQ. The V end was cut by 1 base, the J end by 6 bases, with 7 bases between. For the CDR3, the DNA is TGTGCCAGCAGCTTAGGACAGGTTAATTCACCCCTCCACTTT. It encodes CASSLGQVNSPLHF.

The CDR3 is CASSAGTGMPGELFF. In DNA form, the CDR3 reads TGTGCCAGCAGTGCCGGGACAGGGATGCCCGGGGAGCTGTTTTTT. The chain joins TRBV5-8 to TRBJ2-2; 9 nucleotides match TRBD1. CDR3 length: 15 residues. Germline loops: CDR1 SGHTS, CDR2 YDEGEE. The junction had 8 bases not matched to a gene; V was cut back by 5 bases and J by 6 bases. The full variable domain, with the rest looked up from reference TRBV5-8 and TRBJ2-2, is EAGVTQSPTHLIKTRGQQATLRCSPISGHTSVYWYQQALGLGLQFLLWYDEGEERNRGNFPPRFSGRQFPNYSSELNVNALELEDSALYLCASSAGTGMPGELFFGEGSRLTVL.

The V and J genes are TRBV13 and TRBJ2-1; D is undetermined. The CDR3 is made up of 13 amino acids. Germline V CDR1 and CDR2: PRHDT, FYEKMQ (reference sequence). Trimming shortened V by 6 bases and J by 8 bases, and 14 bases separated the two germline ends. The CDR3 bases are TGTGCCAGCAGTTTTGGTCCCGAGGATGAGCAGTTCTTC. Translated: CASSFGPEDEQFF.

V gene TRBV19 combines with J gene TRBJ2-1; 8 bases map to TRBD2. V lost 2 bases, J lost 9 bases, and 3 bases stayed unmatched. Looked up from germline, CDR1 is LNHDA and CDR2 is SQIVND (reference sequence). The CDR3 sequence is 13 residues long. CDR3 sequence reads: CASSILAGGEQFF. DNA of the CDR3: TGTGCCAGTAGTATACTGGCGGGAGGTGAGCAGTTCTTC.

The chain joins TRBV5-1 to TRBJ2-1; possible D gene TRBD2, 6 bases. From germline, CDR1 is SGHRS and CDR2 YFSETQ. The CDR3 loop spans 16 amino acids. V shed 3 bases and J shed 3 bases, with 16 bases lying between them. CDR3 nucleotides: TGCGCCAGCAGCTCCTTAAAAAGGACTATCTACAATGAGCAGTTCTTC. This codes for CASSSLKRTIYNEQFF.

This clone was counted between two and nine times. This chain joins TRBV7-2 and TRBJ2-7; 7 bases align to TRBD1. CDR1 is SGHTA, CDR2 FQGNSA, per germline. This CDR3 region has 17 residues. V shed 3 bases, J shed 1 base, and the junction held 12 bases outside the gene matches. The CDR3 region has the DNA TGTGCCAGCAGCTTGGGTAAACCGGGACAGACGTCCTACGAGCAGTACTTC. Protein: CASSLGKPGQTSYEQYF.

CDR3: CASSPGQGRIGEAFF. The DNA for the CDR3 is TGTGCCAGCAGCCCGGGACAGGGGAGAATTGGTGAAGCTTTCTTT. The rearrangement joins TRBV5-4 to TRBJ1-1; 10 bases agree with TRBD1. Losses at the gene ends were 4 bases for V and 7 bases for J; bases not matched to a gene: 10. The CDR3 has 15 residues. Germline CDR1 reads SGHNT; CDR2 reads YYREEE (reference sequence).

V usage is TRBV5-1 and J usage is TRBJ2-3; D remains unclear. Germline V gene sequence: CDR1 SGHRS, CDR2 YFSETQ. Trimming left V 2 bases short and J 0 bases short, with 10 bases between. The CDR3 loop spans 15 amino acids. The CDR3 DNA is TGCGCCAGCAGCTTAACGCGCTCTAGCACAGATACGCAGTATTTT. This codes for CASSLTRSSTDTQYF.